This T cell receptor beta chain emerged from a study of cytomegalovirus exposure and HLA in healthy donors (dated by TCRdb to 2015 to 2018). Some background on the complete study: An earlier analysis of some 620 of the donors reported roughly 300 Gb of sequence data and 95 million to 120 million unique TCR beta sequences obtained from 150 million to 200 million T cells. About 280 gigabases of sequencing data and about 92 million unique TCR sequences made up an early release that covered approximately 620 HLA-typed donors. Among the approximately 430 genotyped donors, around 81% belonged to the genetic ancestry cluster associated with self-reported Caucasian donors. The aim of the study was to test whether cataloging public T cell receptors could identify signatures of past pathogen exposure. Using immunosequencing, the study profiled T cell repertoires from 550 to 750 subjects and related those repertoires to cytomegalovirus serostatus. Besides the first cohort of around 700 subjects, a separate validation cohort made up of 95 to 150 different subjects was used. To predict cytomegalovirus infection status, the study combined high-throughput TCR immunosequencing, statistical association of individual TCRs with disease status, and machine learning. To study patterns of TCR occurrence, a later analysis re-analyzed previously published TCR beta repertoires from 550 to 800 donors and added high-resolution HLA genotyping. Rather than using new phenotypic data, the later analysis identified candidate immune exposures from TCR beta sequences and from how often those sequences occurred across donors. To decide whether each TCR beta V gene segment behaved as functional or pseudogenic, an earlier analysis of approximately 600 of the donors relied on high-throughput TCR beta sequencing. Alongside the repertoire data, information on donor age, sex, ethnicity and CMV serostatus was compiled. In a later genetic analysis, genome-wide SNP genotypes for about 55% of the 666 donors were used, and that subset was treated as a discovery cohort. All discovery cohort repertoires had been generated using a single sequencing platform. Both class I and class II loci were covered by HLA typing, at four-digit resolution. The number of typed donors differed by locus: about 629-630 for A, B, C, DRB1 and DQB1; approximately 530 for DQA1; approximately 610 for DPA1; and some 430 for DPB1. Roughly five DR-DQ haplotypes were treated as single units for association and clustering because of strong linkage in the cohort. Among roughly 370 genotyped donors of the cohort, an average of roughly 240,000 unique TCR beta nucleotide sequences were sequenced per donor, around a sixth of them non-productive.

Based on the germline V gene, the CDR1 and CDR2 sequences are MNHEY and SVGAGI. The CDR3 runs 12 residues from the cysteine to the phenylalanine. This entry keeps only the CDR3 DNA: 36 bases, framed from base 1. The trim is 6 bases for V and 7 bases for J, with a gap of 13 bases between the germline ends. The cohort comprised fewer than 700 healthy bone marrow donors. At the time of sampling, all cohort members were nominally healthy, though unrecorded immune exposures were likely present. The donor tested CMV seropositive and was one of the 289 seropositive cohort members. Every donor gave a peripheral blood sample, and the peripheral blood mononuclear cells from that sample were used for TCR beta sequencing. Genomic DNA was extracted from the blood cell samples with the Qiagen DNeasy Blood Extraction Kit. What the work shows at the level of the full study, not this receptor alone: In a later analysis, the rate of TCR association differed among HLA loci, with DRB1 alleles having the most associated TCRs and HLA-C alleles having the fewest. Compared with equally common non-associated chains, HLA-associated TCR beta chains in a later analysis were more clonally expanded and had lower generation probabilities. Compared with the roughly 670-donor mean, donors in an Asian-associated ancestry cluster had fewer N-insertions in productive TCRs, according to a later genetic analysis. In vitro tests confirmed that a few of the cytomegalovirus-associated TCR beta chains recognize cytomegalovirus antigens. Most CMV-associated TCR beta chains appeared to be HLA-restricted in a later analysis, and the HLA associations seemed to be driven largely by CMV exposure. Immune exposure information for the cohort was limited to CMV serostatus. A group of highly shared sequence variants was considered likely to be a technical artifact of the sequencing pipeline. The classifier was reported to diagnose cytomegalovirus status with high specificity and sensitivity in both the original and validation cohorts. The authors suggested that the approach could potentially be extended to other disease states and immunological phenotypes. Only TCR beta chains were sequenced in this cohort, and the absence of alpha or paired-chain data limited detectable features. Some IMGT-functional V segments, including TRBV6-2 and TRBV6-3, could not be distinguished by the 87-base-pair reads and were therefore excluded. In a later analysis, several top co-occurrence clusters were reported to appear linked to parvovirus B19, influenza, CMV and Epstein-Barr virus. Most TCR sequences were seen in very few donors, while some public TCRs were found in many individuals. In an earlier analysis of some 500 of the donors, most TCR beta V segments were observed in productive rearrangements about 90% or about 30% of the time, broadly matching IMGT annotations. In a later analysis, 16,951 TCR beta sequences were associated with specific HLA alleles at a false discovery rate of 0.05. Because HLA typing was missing for some donors at each locus, association tests included only the typed subset. A total of roughly 160 TCR beta chains were listed by the study as associated with cytomegalovirus. Roughly uniform sequencing depth across donors was assumed in presence/absence analyses, although this assumption may not hold. Correlated functional status among segregating V segments might be attributable to linkage disequilibrium, but an unknown experimental factor could not be ruled out. A later genetic analysis associated a missense DCLRE1C variant with V-gene and J-gene trimming of TCR beta chains, and an independent cohort replicated the association. Strong co-occurrence of HLA alleles, especially DR and DQ, made assigning TCR associations to individual alleles difficult. Roughly 17 rarely observed V segments, including chromosome 9 orphons, were excluded from the earlier analysis of a few hundred of the donors because counts were too low. A further reported finding was that TCR beta sequences accurately predicted the HLA-A and HLA-B alleles for most subjects in the first cohort.

With respect to this clone: This receptor's antigen is unknown. No per-base quality is available; no much larger clone lies one base away.

The library was generated by the immunoSEQ multiplex PCR assay. The multiplex PCR relied on a mix of 60 forward primers for TCR Vbeta segments and 13 reverse primers for TCR Jbeta segments. A multiplex PCR assay on genomic DNA amplified the CDR3 region of rearranged TCR beta genes. The amplified TCR beta libraries were sequenced on the Illumina HiSeq System as 87-base-pair reads. As for how the authors treated the data: A later analysis counted 75 million to 100 million unique TCR beta chains across the 690 or so repertoires, and approximately 11 million of these chains were shared by at least two donors. To remove PCR and sequencing errors, raw reads were error-corrected and collapsed into unique sequences using a nearest-neighbor algorithm that merged closely related sequences. CDR3 sequences were aligned to IMGT reference sequences to assign V, D and J gene segments. For a sequence to be retained, at least a six-nucleotide match to both a V gene segment and a J gene segment was required. A rearrangement counted as productive if the CDR3 had no stop codons and remained in frame with V and J, and every other rearrangement counted as non-productive. Following IMGT convention, CDR3 was defined as the stretch from the second conserved V-encoded cysteine up to the conserved J-encoded phenylalanine. In an earlier analysis of 550 to 650 of the donors, sequences lacking an unambiguous match to a single V gene segment were excluded. In an earlier analysis of 587 of the donors, a V segment was called functional when productive rearrangements were above 56.7%, and segregating when the standard deviation between donors exceeded 5%. A statistical classification framework was developed to diagnose cytomegalovirus status using the catalog of TCR beta chain sequences. A later analysis assigned V and J genes by comparing TCR nucleotide sequences with IMGT/GENE-DB human TR gene sequences. The TCRdist pipeline was used in a later analysis to assign CDR3 sequences and most-parsimonious VDJ recombination scenarios. In a later analysis, each TCR beta chain was defined by its CDR3 amino acid sequence together with its V-gene family, and reads without a unique V-gene family were excluded. A later analysis removed 592 highly shared, low-generation-probability nucleotide sequences to deal with suspected cross-contamination and a sequencing artifact. In a later analysis, a clonal expansion index for each public chain was calculated from normalized within-repertoire ranks of inferred template counts. A later analysis computed generation probabilities with a VDJ recombination model fitted to out-of-frame rearrangements, and checked the results against IGoR. In a later analysis, TCR-TCR, TCR-HLA and TCR-CMV co-occurrence was scored with hypergeometric tests, and a repertoire-size bias correction was applied to TCR pairs. False discovery rates were estimated in a later analysis by permuting HLA or CMV assignments 20 times. In a later analysis, co-occurring TCRs were grouped using DBSCAN, and TCRdist sequence similarity was added for clustering within HLA-allele-positive subsets. Co-occurrence clustering excluded repertoires with fewer than 30,000 or more than 120,000 public chains, plus five with anomalous nucleotide sharing. TCRdb holds this immuneACCESS table with in-frame rearrangements only. Some clones are missing; in checked studies, unresolved V genes explain under half, and the rest has no known cause. That table gives V, J and clone size, and the DNA gave D and trimming. This sample comprises approximately 150,000 clones, approximately 79% of them detected only once. In total, the top ten clones hold nearly 6.5% of the sample.

Sample: PBMCs. The rearrangement joined TRBV6-5 to TRBJ2-7; possibly the D gene is TRBD2, per 5 matching bases. The receptor comes from a middle-aged man in good health and CMV-seropositive. The CDR3 amino acid sequence is: CASSQRRGEQYF. The sequenced DNA: TGTGCCAGCAGCCAGCGGCGTGGGGAGCAGTACTTC.